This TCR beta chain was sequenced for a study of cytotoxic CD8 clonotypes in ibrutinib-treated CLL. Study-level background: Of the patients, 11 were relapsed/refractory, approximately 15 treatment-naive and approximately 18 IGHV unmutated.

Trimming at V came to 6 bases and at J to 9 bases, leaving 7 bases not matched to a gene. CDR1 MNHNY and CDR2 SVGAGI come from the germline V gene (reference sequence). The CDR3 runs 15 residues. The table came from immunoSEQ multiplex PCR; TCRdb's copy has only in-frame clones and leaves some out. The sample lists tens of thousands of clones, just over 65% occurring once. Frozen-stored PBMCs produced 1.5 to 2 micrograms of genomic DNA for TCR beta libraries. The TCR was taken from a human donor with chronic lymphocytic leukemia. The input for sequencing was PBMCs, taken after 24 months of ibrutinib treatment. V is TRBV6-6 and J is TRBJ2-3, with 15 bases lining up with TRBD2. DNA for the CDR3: TGTGCCAGCAGCAGGACTAGCGGGGGGGCAGGGACGCAGTATTTT. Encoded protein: CASSRTSGGAGTQYF.